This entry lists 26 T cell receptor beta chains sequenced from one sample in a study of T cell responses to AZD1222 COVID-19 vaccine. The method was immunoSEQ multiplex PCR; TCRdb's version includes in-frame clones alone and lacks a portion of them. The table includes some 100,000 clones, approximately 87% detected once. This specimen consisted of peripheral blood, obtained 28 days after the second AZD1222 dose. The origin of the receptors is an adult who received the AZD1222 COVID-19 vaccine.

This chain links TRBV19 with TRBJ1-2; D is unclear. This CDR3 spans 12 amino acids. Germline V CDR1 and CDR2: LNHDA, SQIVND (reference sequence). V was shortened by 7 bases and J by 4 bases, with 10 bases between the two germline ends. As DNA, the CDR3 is TGTGCCAGTACCCGGATCGGCTATGGCTACACCTTC. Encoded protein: CASTRIGYGYTF. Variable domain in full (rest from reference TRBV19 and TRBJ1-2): DGGITQSPKYLFRKEGQNVTLSCEQNLNHDAMYWYRQDPGQGLRLIYYSQIVNDFQKGDIAEGYSVSREKKESFPLTVTSAQKNPTAFYLCASTRIGYGYTFGSGTRLTVV.

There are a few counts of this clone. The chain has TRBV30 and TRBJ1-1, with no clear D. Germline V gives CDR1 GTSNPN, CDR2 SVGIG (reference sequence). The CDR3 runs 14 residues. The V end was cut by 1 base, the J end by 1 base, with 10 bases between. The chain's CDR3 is CAWSEGAGNTEAFF. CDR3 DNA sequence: TGTGCCTGGAGTGAGGGCGCTGGGAACACTGAAGCTTTCTTT.

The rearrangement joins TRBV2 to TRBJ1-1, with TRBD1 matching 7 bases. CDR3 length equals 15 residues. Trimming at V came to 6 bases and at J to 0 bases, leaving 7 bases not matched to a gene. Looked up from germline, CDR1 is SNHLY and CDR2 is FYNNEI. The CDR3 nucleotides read TGTGCCAGCAGCCGAGGGGGCAAATTGAACACTGAAGCTTTCTTT. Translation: CASSRGGKLNTEAFF.

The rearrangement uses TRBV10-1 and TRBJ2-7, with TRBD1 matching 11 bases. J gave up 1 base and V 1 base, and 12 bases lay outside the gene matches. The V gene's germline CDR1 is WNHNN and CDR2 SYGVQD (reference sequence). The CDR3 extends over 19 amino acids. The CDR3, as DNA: TGCGCCAGCAGTGAGTGGGAATGGGCCTGGGACAGGGGGTCCTACGAGCAGTACTTC. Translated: CASSEWEWAWDRGSYEQYF.

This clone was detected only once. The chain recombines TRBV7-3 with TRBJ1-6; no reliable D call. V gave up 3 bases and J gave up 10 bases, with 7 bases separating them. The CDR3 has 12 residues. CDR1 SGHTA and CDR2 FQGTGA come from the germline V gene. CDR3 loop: CASSLLGSPLHF. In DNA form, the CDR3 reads TGTGCCAGCAGCTTGTTGGGATCACCCCTCCACTTT.

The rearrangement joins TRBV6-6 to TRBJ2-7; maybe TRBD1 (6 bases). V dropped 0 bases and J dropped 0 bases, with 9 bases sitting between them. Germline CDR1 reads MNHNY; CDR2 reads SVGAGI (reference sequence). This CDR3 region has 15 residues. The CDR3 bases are TGTGCCAGCAGTTACTCGGACAGAATCTCCTACGAGCAGTACTTC. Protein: CASSYSDRISYEQYF.

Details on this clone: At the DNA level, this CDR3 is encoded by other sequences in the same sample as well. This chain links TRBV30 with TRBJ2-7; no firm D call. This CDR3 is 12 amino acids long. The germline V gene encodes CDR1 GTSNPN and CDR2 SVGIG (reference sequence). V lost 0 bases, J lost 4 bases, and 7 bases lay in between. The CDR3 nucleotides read TGTGCCTGGAGTGTAGGCCAATACGAGCAGTACTTC. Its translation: CAWSVGQYEQYF.

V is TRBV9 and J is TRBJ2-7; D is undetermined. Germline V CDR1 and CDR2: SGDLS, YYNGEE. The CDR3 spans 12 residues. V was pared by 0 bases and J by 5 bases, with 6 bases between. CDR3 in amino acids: CASSVAYDEQYF. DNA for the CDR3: TGTGCCAGCAGCGTAGCCTACGACGAGCAGTACTTC.

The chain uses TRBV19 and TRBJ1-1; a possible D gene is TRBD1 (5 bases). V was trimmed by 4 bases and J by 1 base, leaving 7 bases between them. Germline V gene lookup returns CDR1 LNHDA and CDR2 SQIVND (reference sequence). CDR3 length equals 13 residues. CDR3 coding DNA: TGTGCCAGTAGTAATGGACAGAACACTGAAGCTTTCTTT. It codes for CASSNGQNTEAFF.

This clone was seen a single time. This CDR3 is CASSLGLTSGTDEQFF. CDR3 sequence (DNA): TGTGCCAGCAGCTTAGGTCTGACTAGCGGGACCGATGAGCAGTTCTTC. This chain joins TRBV7-6 and TRBJ2-1; 11 nucleotides match TRBD2. CDR1 and CDR2 from the germline V gene are SGHVS and FNYEAQ. This CDR3 is 16 amino acids long. With V trimmed by 1 base and J by 8 bases, 7 bases remained unmatched.

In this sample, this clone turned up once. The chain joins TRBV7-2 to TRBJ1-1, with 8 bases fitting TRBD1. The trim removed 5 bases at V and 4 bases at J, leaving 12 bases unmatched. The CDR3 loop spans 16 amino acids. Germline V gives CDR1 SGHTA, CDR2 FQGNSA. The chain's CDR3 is CASSDLVPGGATEAFF. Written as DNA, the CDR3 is TGTGCCAGCAGCGACCTCGTACCAGGGGGCGCCACTGAAGCTTTCTTT.

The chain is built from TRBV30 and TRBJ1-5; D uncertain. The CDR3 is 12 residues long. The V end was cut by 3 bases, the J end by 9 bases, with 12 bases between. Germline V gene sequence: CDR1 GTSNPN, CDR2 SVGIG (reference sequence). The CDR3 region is CAWREDVRPQHF. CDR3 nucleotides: TGTGCCTGGAGAGAAGACGTTCGGCCCCAGCATTTT.

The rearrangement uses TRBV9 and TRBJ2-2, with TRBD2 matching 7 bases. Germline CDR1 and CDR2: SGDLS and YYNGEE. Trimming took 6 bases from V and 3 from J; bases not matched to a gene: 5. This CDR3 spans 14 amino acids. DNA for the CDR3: TGTGCCAGCAACCGCCGGGGGGACACCGGGGAGCTGTTTTTT. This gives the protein CASNRRGDTGELFF.

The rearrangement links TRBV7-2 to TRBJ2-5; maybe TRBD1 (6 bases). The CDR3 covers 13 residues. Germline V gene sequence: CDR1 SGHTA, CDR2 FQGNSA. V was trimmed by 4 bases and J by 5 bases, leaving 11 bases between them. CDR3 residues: CASSSRGWETQYF. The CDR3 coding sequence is TGTGCCAGCAGCTCTAGGGGGTGGGAGACCCAGTACTTC.

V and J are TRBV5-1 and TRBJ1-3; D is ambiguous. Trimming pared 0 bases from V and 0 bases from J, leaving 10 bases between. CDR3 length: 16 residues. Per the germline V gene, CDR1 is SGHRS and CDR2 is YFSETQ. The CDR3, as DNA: TGCGCCAGCAGCTTGGACGTGGGAAGCTCTGGAAACACCATATATTTT. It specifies CASSLDVGSSGNTIYF.

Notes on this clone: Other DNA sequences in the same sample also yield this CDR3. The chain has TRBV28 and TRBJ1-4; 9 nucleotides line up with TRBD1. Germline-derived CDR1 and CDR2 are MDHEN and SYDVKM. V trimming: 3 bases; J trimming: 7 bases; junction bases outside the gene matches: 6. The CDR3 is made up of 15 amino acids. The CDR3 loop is CASSFQGQGGEKLFF. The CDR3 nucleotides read TGTGCCAGCAGTTTCCAGGGACAGGGAGGTGAAAAACTGTTTTTT.

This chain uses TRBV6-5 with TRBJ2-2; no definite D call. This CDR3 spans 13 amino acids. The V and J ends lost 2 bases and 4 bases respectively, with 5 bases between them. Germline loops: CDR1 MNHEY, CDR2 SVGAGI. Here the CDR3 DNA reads TGTGCCAGCAGTTACAAGGGCACCGGGGAGCTGTTTTTT. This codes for CASSYKGTGELFF.

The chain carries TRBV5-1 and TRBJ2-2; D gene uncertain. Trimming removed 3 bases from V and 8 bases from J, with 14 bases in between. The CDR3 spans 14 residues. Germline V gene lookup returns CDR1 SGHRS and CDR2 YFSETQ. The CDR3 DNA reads TGCGCCAGCAGCTCGCAAGGTCCTCCGGGGGAGCTGTTTTTT. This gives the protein CASSSQGPPGELFF.

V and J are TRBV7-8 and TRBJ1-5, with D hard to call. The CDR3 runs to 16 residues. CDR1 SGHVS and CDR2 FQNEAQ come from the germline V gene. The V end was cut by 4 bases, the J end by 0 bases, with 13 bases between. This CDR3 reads CASSSRLLNSNQPQHF. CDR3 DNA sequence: TGTGCCAGCAGCTCAAGATTATTAAATAGCAATCAGCCCCAGCATTTT.

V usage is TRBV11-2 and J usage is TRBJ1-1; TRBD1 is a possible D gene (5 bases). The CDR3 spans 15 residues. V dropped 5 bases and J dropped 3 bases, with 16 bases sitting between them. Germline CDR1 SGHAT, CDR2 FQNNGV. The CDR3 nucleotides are TGTGCCAGCAGCCCGTCGACAAGGGGAGACACTGAAGCTTTCTTT. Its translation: CASSPSTRGDTEAFF.

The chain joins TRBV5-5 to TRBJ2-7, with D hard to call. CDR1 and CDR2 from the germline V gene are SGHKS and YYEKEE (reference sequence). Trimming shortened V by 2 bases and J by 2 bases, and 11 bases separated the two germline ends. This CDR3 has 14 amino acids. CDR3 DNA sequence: TGTGCCAGCAGCTTCGCTGGCAGCCCCTACGAGCAGTACTTC. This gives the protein CASSFAGSPYEQYF. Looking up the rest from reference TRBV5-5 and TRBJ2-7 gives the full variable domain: DAGVTQSPTHLIKTRGQQVTLRCSPISGHKSVSWYQQVLGQGPQFIFQYYEKEERGRGNFPDRFSARQFPNYSSELNVNALLLGDSALYLCASSFAGSPYEQYFGPGTRLTVT.

DNA of the CDR3: TGTGCCTGGAGTGTTCCAGGGCTTTTTTATCAGCCCCAGCATTTT. Its protein product is CAWSVPGLFYQPQHF. The chain links TRBV30 to TRBJ1-5, with a tentative D call TRBD1 (5 bases). Looked up from germline, CDR1 is GTSNPN and CDR2 is SVGIG (reference sequence). This CDR3 is built from 15 residues. V lost 0 bases and J 5 bases, leaving 14 bases between the germline ends. Combining the CDR3 with reference TRBV30 and TRBJ1-5 gives the whole variable domain SQTIHQWPATLVQPVGSPLSLECTVEGTSNPNLYWYRQAAGRGLQLLFYSVGIGQISSEVPQNLSASRPQDRQFILSSKKLLLSDSGFYLCAWSVPGLFYQPQHFGDGTRLSIL.

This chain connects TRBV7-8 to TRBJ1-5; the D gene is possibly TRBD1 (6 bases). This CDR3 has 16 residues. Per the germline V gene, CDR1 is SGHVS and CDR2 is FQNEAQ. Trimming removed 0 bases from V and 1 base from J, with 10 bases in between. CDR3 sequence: CASSLAGRGSNQPQHF. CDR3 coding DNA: TGTGCCAGCAGCTTAGCGGGGAGGGGGAGCAATCAGCCCCAGCATTTT.

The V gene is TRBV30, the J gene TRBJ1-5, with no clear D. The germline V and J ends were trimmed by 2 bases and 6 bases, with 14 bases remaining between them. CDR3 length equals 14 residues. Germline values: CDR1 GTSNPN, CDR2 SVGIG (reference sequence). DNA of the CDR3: TGTGCCTGGAGTAGAACGGAACGTAGTCAGCCCCAGCATTTT. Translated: CAWSRTERSQPQHF.

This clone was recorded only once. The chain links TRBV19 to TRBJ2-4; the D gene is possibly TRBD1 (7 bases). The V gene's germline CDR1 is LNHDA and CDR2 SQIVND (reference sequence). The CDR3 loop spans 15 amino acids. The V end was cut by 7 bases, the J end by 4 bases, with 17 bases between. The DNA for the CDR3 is TGTGCCAGTACCATTGACAGGGCGGGGAAAAACATTCAGTACTTC. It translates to CASTIDRAGKNIQYF.

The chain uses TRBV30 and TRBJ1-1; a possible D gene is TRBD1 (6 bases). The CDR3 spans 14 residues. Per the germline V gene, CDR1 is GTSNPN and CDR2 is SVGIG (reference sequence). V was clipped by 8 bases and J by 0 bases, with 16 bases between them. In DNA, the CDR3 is TGTGCCGGAGGGGGATACCGAATGAACACTGAAGCTTTCTTT. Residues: CAGGGYRMNTEAFF.